Sequencing of this TCR beta chain was carried out in a study of blood T cell repertoires in COVID-19. Authors' data handling: Amplifying reference gene primers gave estimates of nucleated cell counts. The data were produced by immunoSEQ multiplex PCR, yet TCRdb's version contains in-frame clones alone and is incomplete. That table is the source of V, J and clone size, and D and trimming were worked out from the DNA. Of about 140,000 clones listed, around 85% are singletons. Germline-derived CDR1 and CDR2 are SGHNT and YENEEA. This CDR3 region has 11 residues. Trimming stripped 3 bases from V and 4 bases from J, with 3 bases between.

V gene TRBV11-3 combines with J gene TRBJ1-1, with D unclear. The sequence was collected from a man aged 50 or older with acute or convalescent COVID-19. The source material was peripheral blood. The CDR3 region is CASSLRTEAFF. The CDR3 bases are TGTGCCAGCAGCTTGCGCACTGAAGCTTTCTTT.